Each of the 25 T cell receptor beta chains below was sequenced from the same sample in a study of patients and donors after allogeneic stem cell transplantation. MiXCR, run by TCRdb on the RT-PCR reads, gives a single entry per CDR3 protein. Here the sample spans 150,000 to 200,000 distinct CDR3 sequences, 41% being singletons. What was sequenced was blood, either unsorted or a sorted T cell fraction (not recorded which). These TCRs come from a human donor who was either an allogeneic HSCT recipient or a stem cell or donor lymphocyte infusion donor (not recorded which). It is not recorded whose cells these are; they may come from a transplant donor.

The chain carries TRBV5-1 and TRBJ1-4; perhaps TRBD1 as D (6 bases). The CDR3 has 14 residues. V dropped 0 bases and J dropped 8 bases, with 11 bases sitting between them. The V gene's germline CDR1 is SGHRS and CDR2 YFSETQ. The CDR3 protein is CASSLDRVGEKLFF. The CDR3 DNA is TGCGCCAGCAGCTTGGACAGGGTAGGGGAAAAACTGTTTTTT.

The gene calls are TRBV11-1 and TRBJ2-1; possibly TRBD2 for D (6 bases). V shed 8 bases and J shed 5 bases, with 19 bases lying between them. Germline V gives CDR1 SGHAT, CDR2 FQDESV (reference sequence). This CDR3 spans 15 amino acids. The CDR3 DNA follows: TGTGCCAGCCTAAGGCCGGGGACTCACAACAATGAGCAGTTCTTC. Residues: CASLRPGTHNNEQFF.

This clonotype was counted between two and nine times. The chain recombines TRBV5-1 with TRBJ1-2, with D uncertain. Germline V lookup: CDR1 SGHRS, CDR2 YFSETQ. The germline V and J ends were trimmed by 4 bases and 0 bases, with 13 bases remaining between them. The CDR3 length is 15 residues. The CDR3 nucleotides read TGCGCCAGCAGCCCCTGGGAGGCGGCTAACTATGGCTACACCTTC. This translates into CASSPWEAANYGYTF.

The chain carries TRBV12-3 or TRBV12-4 and TRBJ2-1; weak D call: TRBD1 (5 bases). V dropped 5 bases and J dropped 2 bases, with 7 bases sitting between them. The CDR3 runs 13 residues. The CDR3 DNA follows: TGTGCCAGCAGTATGACAGCCTACAATGAGCAGTTCTTC. It encodes CASSMTAYNEQFF.

J is TRBJ2-1 and V is TRBV11-2; the D gene is possibly TRBD1 (6 bases). V was clipped by 9 bases and J by 3 bases, with 18 bases between them. The germline V gene has CDR1 SGHAT and CDR2 FQNNGV. CDR3 length: 15 residues. CDR3 sequence: CASGDNGGYYNEQFF. DNA of the CDR3: TGTGCCAGTGGGGATAATGGGGGCTACTACAATGAGCAGTTCTTC.

This clonotype was observed a few times. J is TRBJ1-1 and V is TRBV29-1; tentative D call: TRBD1 (5 bases). This CDR3 has 14 residues. Deletions cut 6 bases from V and 7 bases from J, with 21 bases between. CDR1 and CDR2 (germline): SQVTM, ANQGSEA. The chain's CDR3 is CSVETAGLGDEAFF. CDR3 DNA sequence: TGCAGCGTCGAAACCGCTGGACTGGGGGATGAAGCTTTCTTT. Using reference TRBV29-1 and TRBJ1-1 for the parts outside the CDR3, the full variable domain is SAVISQKPSRDICQRGTSLTIQCQVDSQVTMMFWYRQQPGQSLTLIATANQGSEATYESGFVIDKFPISRPNLTFSTLTVSNMSPEDSSIYLCSVETAGLGDEAFFGQGTRLTVV.

The genes are TRBV4-1 and TRBJ2-1; D uncertain. Germline assignment: CDR1 MGHRA and CDR2 YSYEKL. V lost 0 bases and J 8 bases, leaving 11 bases between the germline ends. The CDR3 has 14 amino acids. The CDR3 DNA sequence: TGCGCCAGCAGCCAAGATACAGCCTGGGATGAGCAGTTCTTC. Its translation: CASSQDTAWDEQFF.

The J gene is TRBJ2-5, the V gene TRBV27, with D perhaps TRBD2 (6 bases). CDR1 and CDR2 from the germline V gene are MNHEY and SMNVEV (reference sequence). This CDR3 spans 14 amino acids. V was trimmed by 4 bases and J by 7 bases, leaving 16 bases between them. CDR3 in amino acids: CASSSLNRLGTQYF. Here the CDR3 DNA reads TGTGCCAGCAGTTCCCTAAACCGACTAGGGACCCAGTACTTC.

The rearrangement joins TRBV19 to TRBJ2-1; D not certain. The CDR3 length is 14 residues. Germline loops: CDR1 LNHDA, CDR2 SQIVND (reference sequence). V was shortened by 3 bases and J by 3 bases, with 9 bases between the two germline ends. Here the CDR3 reads CASSIVPLYNEQFF. CDR3 sequence (DNA): TGTGCCAGTAGTATCGTTCCTCTCTACAATGAGCAGTTCTTC.

The V and J genes are TRBV11-2 and TRBJ1-5, with TRBD1 as a possible D gene (5 bases). Germline values: CDR1 SGHAT, CDR2 FQNNGV. The CDR3 covers 13 residues. V lost 2 bases and J 9 bases, leaving 11 bases between the germline ends. The CDR3 coding sequence is TGTGCCAGCAGCTTAAACGGGGCACGGCCCCAGCATTTT. It is translated as CASSLNGARPQHF.

This clonotype was counted between two and nine times. CDR3 residues: CASSPATVNTEAFF. Here the CDR3 DNA reads TGTGCCAGCAGTCCCGCTACAGTGAACACTGAAGCTTTCTTT. V gene TRBV12-3 or TRBV12-4 combines with J gene TRBJ1-1; D is ambiguous. This CDR3 spans 14 amino acids. The V and J ends lost 5 bases and 0 bases respectively, with 10 bases between them.

This clonotype was seen only a few times. The chain carries TRBV6-5 and TRBJ1-1; D possibly corresponds to TRBD1 (6 bases). The germline gives CDR1 MNHEY, CDR2 SVGAGI. This CDR3 comprises 13 residues. Trimming left V 10 bases short and J 4 bases short, with 16 bases between. The CDR3 loop reads CATQMGGFTEAFF. Written as DNA, the CDR3 is TGTGCCACCCAAATGGGGGGCTTCACTGAAGCTTTCTTT.

V is TRBV27 and J is TRBJ1-2; tentative D call: TRBD1 (5 bases). Germline lookup yields CDR1 MNHEY and CDR2 SMNVEV (reference sequence). The CDR3 contains 13 residues. Trimming took 2 bases from V and 4 from J, leaving 8 bases between them. The CDR3 is CASSLTGIYGYTF. In nucleotides, the CDR3 is TGTGCCAGCAGTTTAACAGGAATCTATGGCTACACCTTC.

This clonotype was found a few times. V is TRBV28 and J is TRBJ1-2, with 8 positions matching TRBD1. CDR1 and CDR2 from the germline V gene are MDHEN and SYDVKM. Trimming removed 2 bases from V and 7 bases from J; junction bases left unmatched: 6. The CDR3 is made up of 14 amino acids. The CDR3 DNA reads as TGTGCCAGCAGTTTACCCTCAGGGGGCGGTGGCTACACCTTC. Its translation: CASSLPSGGGGYTF.

The rearrangement uses TRBV25-1 and TRBJ1-1, with a weak D call TRBD1 (5 bases). Looked up from germline, CDR1 is MGHDK and CDR2 is SYGVNS. The CDR3 is 17 amino acids. V lost 0 bases and J lost 1, with 15 bases in between. CDR3 loop: CASSEYPRDAGNTEAFF. For the CDR3, the DNA is TGTGCCAGCAGTGAATATCCCCGGGACGCGGGGAACACTGAAGCTTTCTTT.

The chain couples TRBV29-1 to TRBJ1-2, with 8 bases that match TRBD1. From germline, CDR1 is SQVTM and CDR2 ANQGSEA. V lost 1 base to trimming and J lost 3 bases; unmatched junction nucleotides: 7. The CDR3 totals 15 residues. CDR3 nucleotide sequence: TGCAGCGTTGAAGGGACAGGGAGGATTGACTATGGCTACACCTTC. Translating gives CSVEGTGRIDYGYTF.

V is TRBV5-4 and J is TRBJ1-1; 7 bases map to TRBD1. Per the germline V gene, CDR1 is SGHNT and CDR2 is YYREEE (reference sequence). The CDR3 contains 15 residues. With 3 bases clipped from V and 1 base from J, the junction kept 6 bases outside the gene matches. The CDR3 sequence is CASSYETGRNTEAFF. The CDR3 region has the DNA TGTGCCAGCAGCTACGAGACAGGGAGGAACACTGAAGCTTTCTTT.

The chain combines TRBV18 with TRBJ1-3, with D perhaps matching TRBD1 (6 bases). The CDR3 has 18 amino acids. Germline assignment: CDR1 KGHSH and CDR2 LQKENI. Between the trimmed V and J ends, which lost 3 bases and 0 bases, there was a span of 18 bases. CDR3 sequence (DNA): TGTGCCAGCTCACCGCCGGGACAACGAGCTTACTCTGGAAACACCATATATTTT. It is translated as CASSPPGQRAYSGNTIYF.

This clonotype appeared a single time. The V gene is TRBV18, the J gene TRBJ1-6, with no clear D. From germline, CDR1 is KGHSH and CDR2 LQKENI. This CDR3 is 14 amino acids long. Trimming stripped 2 bases from V and 5 bases from J, with 7 bases between. The CDR3 DNA sequence: TGTGCCAGCTCACCAGGGCCCCATAATTCACCCCTCCACTTT. It is translated as CASSPGPHNSPLHF.

This chain links TRBV20-1 with TRBJ1-3; 9 bases are shared with TRBD1. Looked up from germline, CDR1 is DFQATT and CDR2 is SNEGSKA (reference sequence). Losses at the gene ends were 5 bases for V and 1 base for J; bases not matched to a gene: 3. The CDR3 is made up of 14 amino acids. CDR3 sequence: CSAGDRVSGNTIYF. The DNA of the CDR3 is TGCAGTGCTGGGGACAGGGTTTCTGGAAACACCATATATTTT.

This chain joins TRBV7-2 and TRBJ2-1, with a possible D match to TRBD2 (7 bases). The V end was cut by 0 bases, the J end by 4 bases, with 10 bases between. Germline assignment: CDR1 SGHTA and CDR2 FQGNSA. This CDR3 is 15 amino acids long. For the CDR3, the DNA is TGTGCCAGCAGCTTAGCGGGGGGGCAATACAATGAGCAGTTCTTC. It specifies CASSLAGGQYNEQFF.

This clonotype was detected only a few times. The V and J genes are TRBV19 and TRBJ1-4, with D maybe TRBD1 (5 bases). CDR3 length equals 16 residues. CDR1 LNHDA and CDR2 SQIVND come from the germline V gene (reference sequence). Trimming removed 1 base from V and 4 bases from J, with 13 bases in between. CDR3 in amino acids: CASSIAPREGNEKLFF. The CDR3 DNA follows: TGTGCCAGTAGTATAGCCCCCAGGGAGGGTAATGAAAAACTGTTTTTT.

The V and J genes are TRBV30 and TRBJ2-7, with 7 bases fitting TRBD2. From germline, CDR1 is GTSNPN and CDR2 SVGIG (reference sequence). The CDR3 runs 14 residues. V dropped 4 bases and J dropped 1; count of bases not matched to a gene: 7. The CDR3 sequence: CAWNTLADSYEQYF. In nucleotides, the CDR3 is TGTGCCTGGAACACCCTAGCGGATTCCTACGAGCAGTACTTC.

The genes are TRBV5-1 and TRBJ2-3; 14 nucleotides agree with TRBD2. V trimming: 3 bases; J trimming: 3 bases; junction bases outside the gene matches: 6. The germline CDR1 and CDR2 sequences are SGHRS and YFSETQ. This CDR3 is built from 17 residues. CDR3: CASSSGLAGGMTDTQYF. The DNA of the CDR3 is TGCGCCAGCAGCTCCGGACTAGCGGGAGGAATGACAGATACGCAGTATTTT.

This chain joins TRBV7-6 and TRBJ1-2, with a possible D match to TRBD1 (5 bases). The V and J ends lost 5 bases and 3 bases respectively, with 13 bases between them. Germline V CDR1 and CDR2: SGHVS, FNYEAQ. The CDR3 consists of 14 residues. The CDR3 loop is CASSVWEGDYGYTF. In DNA, the CDR3 is TGTGCCAGCAGCGTATGGGAAGGGGACTATGGCTACACCTTC. Filled out from reference TRBV7-6 and TRBJ1-2, the complete variable domain reads GAGVSQSPRYKVTKRGQDVALRCDPISGHVSLYWYRQALGQGPEFLTYFNYEAQQDKSGLPNDRFSAERPEGSISTLTIQRTEQRDSAMYRCASSVWEGDYGYTFGSGTRLTVV.